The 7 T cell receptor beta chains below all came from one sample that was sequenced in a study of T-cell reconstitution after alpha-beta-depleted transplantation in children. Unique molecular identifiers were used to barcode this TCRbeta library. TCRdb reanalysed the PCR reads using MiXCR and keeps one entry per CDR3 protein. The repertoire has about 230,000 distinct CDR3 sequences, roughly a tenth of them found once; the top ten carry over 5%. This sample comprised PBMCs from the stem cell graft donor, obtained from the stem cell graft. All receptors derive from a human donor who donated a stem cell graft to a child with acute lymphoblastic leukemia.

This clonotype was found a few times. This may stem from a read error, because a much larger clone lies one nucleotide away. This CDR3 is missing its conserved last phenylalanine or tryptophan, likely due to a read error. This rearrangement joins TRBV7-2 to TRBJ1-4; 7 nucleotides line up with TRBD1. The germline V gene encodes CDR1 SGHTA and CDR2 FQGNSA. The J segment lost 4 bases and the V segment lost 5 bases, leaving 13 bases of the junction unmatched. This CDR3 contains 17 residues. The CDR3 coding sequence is TGTGCCAGCAGCGCCAACCCTCCGGGACAGATTAATGAAAAACTGTTTTGT. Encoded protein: CASSANPPGQINEKLFC.

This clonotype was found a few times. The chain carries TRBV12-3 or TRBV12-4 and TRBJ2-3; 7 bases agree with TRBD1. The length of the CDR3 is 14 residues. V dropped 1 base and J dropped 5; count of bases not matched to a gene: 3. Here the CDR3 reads CASSLEGAGDTQYF. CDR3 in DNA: TGTGCCAGCAGTTTAGAGGGGGCTGGAGATACGCAGTATTTT.

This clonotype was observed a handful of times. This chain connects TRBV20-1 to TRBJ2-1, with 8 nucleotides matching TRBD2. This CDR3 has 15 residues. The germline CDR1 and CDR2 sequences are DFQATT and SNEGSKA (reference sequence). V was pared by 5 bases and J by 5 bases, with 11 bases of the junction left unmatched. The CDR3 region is CSAGRIAGSNNEQFF. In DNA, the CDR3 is TGCAGTGCTGGCCGAATAGCGGGGAGTAACAATGAGCAGTTCTTC.

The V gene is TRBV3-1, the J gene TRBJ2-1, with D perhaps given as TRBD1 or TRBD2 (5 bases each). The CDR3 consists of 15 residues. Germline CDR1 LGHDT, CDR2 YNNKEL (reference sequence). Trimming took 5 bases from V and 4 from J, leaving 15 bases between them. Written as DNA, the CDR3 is TGTGCCAGCAGCTCCGGGACCACAGATTACAATGAGCAGTTCTTC. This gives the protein CASSSGTTDYNEQFF.

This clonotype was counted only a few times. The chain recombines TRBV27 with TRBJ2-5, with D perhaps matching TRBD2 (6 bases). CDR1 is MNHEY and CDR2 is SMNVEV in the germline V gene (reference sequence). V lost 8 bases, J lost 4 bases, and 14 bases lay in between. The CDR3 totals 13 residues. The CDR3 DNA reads TGTGCCAGCGTGGGGGGATTAGGAGAGACCCAGTACTTC. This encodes CASVGGLGETQYF.

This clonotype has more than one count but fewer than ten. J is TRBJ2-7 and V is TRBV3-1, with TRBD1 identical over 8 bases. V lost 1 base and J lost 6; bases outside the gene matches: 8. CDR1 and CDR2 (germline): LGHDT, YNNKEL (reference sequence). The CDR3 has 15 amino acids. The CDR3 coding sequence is TGTGCCAGCAGCCAAGGGTGGACAGGGCCAGGCGAGCAGTACTTC. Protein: CASSQGWTGPGEQYF.

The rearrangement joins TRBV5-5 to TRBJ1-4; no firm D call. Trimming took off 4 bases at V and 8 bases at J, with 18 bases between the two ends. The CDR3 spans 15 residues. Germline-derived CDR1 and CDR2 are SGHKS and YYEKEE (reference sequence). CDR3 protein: CASSDGPSGGEKLFF. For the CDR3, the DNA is TGTGCCAGCAGCGACGGACCAAGTGGCGGCGAAAAACTGTTTTTT.